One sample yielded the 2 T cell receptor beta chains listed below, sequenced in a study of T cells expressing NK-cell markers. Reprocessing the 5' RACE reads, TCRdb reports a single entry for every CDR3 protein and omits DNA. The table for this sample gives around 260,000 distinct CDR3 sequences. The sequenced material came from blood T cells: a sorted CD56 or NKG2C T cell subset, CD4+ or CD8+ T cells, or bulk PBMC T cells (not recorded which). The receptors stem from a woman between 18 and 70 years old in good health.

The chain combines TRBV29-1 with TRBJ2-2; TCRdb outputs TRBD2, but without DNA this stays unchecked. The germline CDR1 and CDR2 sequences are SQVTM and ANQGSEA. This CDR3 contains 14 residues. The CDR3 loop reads CSVEWRPSTGELFF.

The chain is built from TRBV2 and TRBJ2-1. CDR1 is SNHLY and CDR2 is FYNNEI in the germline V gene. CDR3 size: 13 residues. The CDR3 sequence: CASKLSAYNEQFF.